This is a list of T cell receptor beta chains from one sample in a study of T cell changes during pregnancy in multiple sclerosis. Sequencing used immunoSEQ multiplex PCR; TCRdb keeps in-frame clones, though not all of them. The sample carries approximately 110,000 clones, around nine tenths recorded once. Sequencing was performed on peripheral blood, taken in the third trimester of pregnancy. These receptors were collected from a female donor with multiple sclerosis, enrolled in a pregnancy study. CDR3s include the opening cysteine and the closing phenylalanine or tryptophan. The D gene is left open where the match is weak. Some rows mark clone size as missing; the rest say once, few, many or name a class of expanded clone.

V	D	size	J	CDR3	DNA
TRBV5-4	.	.	TRBJ2-5	CASSGQAEETQYF	TGTGCCAGCAGCGGGCAGGCCGAGGAGACCCAGTACTTC
TRBV25-1	TRBD2	.	TRBJ2-1	CASSELGEGRSYNEQFF	TGTGCCAGCAGTGAATTGGGGGAGGGGCGCTCCTACAATGAGCAGTTCTTC
TRBV18	.	.	TRBJ2-7	CASSPPVRAGEQYF	TGTGCCAGCTCACCACCGGTCAGGGCCGGCGAGCAGTACTTC
TRBV10-1	.	once	TRBJ2-1	CASSEYLRGPRGSYNEQFF	TGCGCCAGCAGTGAGTACCTACGGGGCCCTAGGGGGTCCTACAATGAGCAGTTCTTC
TRBV10-3	.	few	TRBJ1-5	CAISGQGGNQPQHF	TGTGCCATCAGTGGGCAAGGAGGGAATCAGCCCCAGCATTTT
TRBV29-1	.	.	TRBJ1-5	CSVAGIGNQPQHF	TGCAGCGTTGCGGGGATTGGCAATCAGCCCCAGCATTTT
TRBV5-1	.	.	TRBJ2-2	CASSLGADGGELFF	TGCGCCAGCAGCTTGGGTGCGGATGGCGGGGAGCTGTTTTTT
TRBV20-1	TRBD1	.	TRBJ1-1	CSAQTGTEAFF	TGCAGTGCGCAGACAGGGACTGAAGCTTTCTTT
TRBV21-1	.	.	TRBJ1-5	CASRILGQNSNQPQHF	TGTGCCAGCAGAATACTGGGACAGAATAGCAATCAGCCCCAGCATTTT
TRBV5-1	.	.	TRBJ1-2	CASSGDGPYGYTF	TGCGCCAGCAGTGGAGACGGCCCCTATGGCTACACCTTC
TRBV6-1	TRBD1	.	TRBJ2-7	CASSVLGQNEQYF	TGTGCCAGCAGTGTATTGGGACAGAACGAGCAGTACTTC
TRBV5-4	TRBD1	.	TRBJ1-2	CASSLGGTGDGYTF	TGTGCCAGCAGCCTTGGTGGGACAGGGGACGGCTACACCTTC
TRBV7-9	TRBD1	.	TRBJ2-4	CASSRPGQGRDIQYF	TGTGCCAGCAGCAGACCCGGACAGGGGAGGGACATTCAGTACTTC
TRBV2	TRBD1	.	TRBJ2-1	CASTLGTGVPNEQFF	TGTGCCAGCACCCTCGGGACAGGGGTTCCCAATGAGCAGTTCTTC
TRBV30	.	once	TRBJ2-7	CAWSPRDSYEQYF	TGTGCCTGGAGCCCGAGAGACTCCTACGAGCAGTACTTC
TRBV29-1	TRBD2	.	TRBJ2-2	CSVGLAGNGELFF	TGCAGCGTGGGACTAGCGGGAAACGGGGAGCTGTTTTTT
TRBV7-6	.	.	TRBJ2-3	CASSLLLRDTQYF	TGTGCCAGCAGCTTACTTCTACGAGATACGCAGTATTTT
TRBV10-2	TRBD2	.	TRBJ2-7	CASRLTSGPYEQYF	TGCGCCAGCAGACTGACTAGCGGGCCCTACGAGCAGTACTTC
TRBV6-5	TRBD1	.	TRBJ1-5	CASSDRANQPQHF	TGTGCCAGCAGCGACAGGGCCAATCAGCCCCAGCATTTT
TRBV27	.	.	TRBJ1-5	CASSSPGQPDQPQHF	TGTGCCAGCAGTTCCCCTGGACAGCCGGATCAGCCCCAGCATTTT
TRBV11-2	TRBD1	.	TRBJ1-6	CASSLMRDRRNSPLHF	TGTGCCAGCAGCTTAATGAGGGACAGGCGGAATTCACCCCTCCACTTT
TRBV7-8	TRBD2	.	TRBJ2-3	CASSLFRAGGPSDTQYF	TGTGCCAGCAGCTTATTCCGGGCGGGAGGGCCCTCAGATACGCAGTATTTT
TRBV5-4	TRBD2	.	TRBJ2-2	CASSRTSGRTGELFF	TGTGCCAGCAGCCGGACTAGCGGGAGAACCGGGGAGCTGTTTTTT
TRBV27	.	.	TRBJ2-2	CASGGAYTGELFF	TGTGCCAGCGGAGGGGCCTACACCGGGGAGCTGTTTTTT
TRBV7-2	TRBD2	.	TRBJ2-3	CASSPHPGLAGGPDTQYF	TGTGCCAGCAGCCCCCACCCGGGACTAGCGGGGGGGCCGGATACGCAGTATTTT
TRBV5-1	.	.	TRBJ2-5	CASSLGGARGPGTQYF	TGCGCCAGCAGCTTGGGCGGGGCGAGGGGCCCCGGGACCCAGTACTTC
TRBV9	TRBD2	once	TRBJ2-1	CASSVRGDSGKNSYNEQFF	TGTGCCAGCAGCGTGAGGGGGGATAGCGGGAAGAACTCCTACAATGAGCAGTTCTTC
TRBV4-1	.	.	TRBJ1-3	CASSHREGVKGNTIYF	TGCGCCAGCAGCCATAGGGAGGGTGTGAAAGGAAACACCATATATTTT
TRBV27	TRBD2	.	TRBJ2-3	CASRGLAGPSLRADTQYF	TGTGCCAGCAGAGGTTTAGCGGGGCCCTCACTGAGGGCGGATACGCAGTATTTT
TRBV2	.	.	TRBJ2-7	CASSEVGGLGEQYF	TGTGCCAGCAGTGAAGTCGGTGGGCTTGGCGAGCAGTACTTC
TRBV7-3	TRBD1	.	TRBJ2-7	CASSPFPTGSQEQYF	TGTGCCAGCAGCCCCTTCCCGACAGGGTCTCAGGAGCAGTACTTC
TRBV11-3	.	.	TRBJ2-2	CASSSRGSTGTGELFF	TGTGCCAGCAGCTCGAGGGGCTCAACAGGGACCGGGGAGCTGTTTTTT
TRBV5-5	.	.	TRBJ2-1	CASSLDPGGHNEQFF	TGTGCCAGCAGCTTGGACCCAGGGGGGCACAATGAGCAGTTCTTC
TRBV27	.	.	TRBJ1-6	CASSRSVNSPLHF	TGTGCCAGCAGTCGGTCGGTTAATTCACCCCTCCACTTT
TRBV6-1	.	.	TRBJ1-5	CASSSGGNQPQHF	TGTGCCAGCAGTTCAGGGGGCAATCAGCCCCAGCATTTT
TRBV6-1	.	.	TRBJ1-1	CASIAVAGGTEAFF	TGTGCCAGCATAGCGGTTGCCGGGGGCACTGAAGCTTTCTTT
TRBV29-1	TRBD2	.	TRBJ2-2	CSAVRGGSGEYTGELFF	TGCAGCGCCGTCCGGGGGGGCAGCGGGGAATACACCGGGGAGCTGTTTTTT
TRBV6-5	TRBD1	.	TRBJ1-5	CASSQGQSNNQPQHF	TGTGCCAGCAGCCAGGGACAGTCAAACAATCAGCCCCAGCATTTT
TRBV9	TRBD2	.	TRBJ2-2	CASSVEGTGRPNTGELFF	TGTGCCAGCAGCGTAGAGGGGACCGGGAGGCCAAACACCGGGGAGCTGTTTTTT
TRBV6-5	TRBD1	.	TRBJ2-2	CATDRGNTGELFF	TGTGCCACCGACAGGGGTAACACCGGGGAGCTGTTTTTT
TRBV5-4	.	.	TRBJ2-1	CASSLGRGNYNEQFF	TGTGCCAGCAGCTTGGGGCGGGGAAACTACAATGAGCAGTTCTTC
TRBV2	TRBD1	.	TRBJ1-5	CASSGQGNQPQHF	TGTGCCAGCAGTGGACAGGGAAATCAGCCCCAGCATTTT
TRBV28	.	.	TRBJ1-2	CASSHRDINGYTF	TGTGCCAGCAGCCACAGGGATATCAATGGCTACACCTTC
TRBV5-1	.	once	TRBJ2-5	CASSLGLDQETQYF	TGCGCCAGCAGCTTGGGACTAGACCAAGAGACCCAGTACTTC
TRBV4-2	TRBD1	.	TRBJ1-1	CASSPLDRVPHEAFF	TGTGCCAGCAGCCCGCTCGACAGGGTTCCTCATGAAGCTTTCTTT